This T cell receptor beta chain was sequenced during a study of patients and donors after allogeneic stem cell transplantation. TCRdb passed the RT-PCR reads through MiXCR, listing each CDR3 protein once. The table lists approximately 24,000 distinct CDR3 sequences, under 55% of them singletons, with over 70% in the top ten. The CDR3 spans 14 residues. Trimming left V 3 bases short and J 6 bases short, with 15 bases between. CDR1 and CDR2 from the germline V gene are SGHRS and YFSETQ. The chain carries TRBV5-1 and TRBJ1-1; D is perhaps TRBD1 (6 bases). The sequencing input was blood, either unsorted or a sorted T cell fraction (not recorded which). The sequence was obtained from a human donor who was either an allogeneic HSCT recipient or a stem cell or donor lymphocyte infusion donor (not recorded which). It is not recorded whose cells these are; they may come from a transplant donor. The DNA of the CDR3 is TGCGCCAGCAGCTCGCAGGGGAAGGTCGCTGAAGCTTTCTTT. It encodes CASSSQGKVAEAFF. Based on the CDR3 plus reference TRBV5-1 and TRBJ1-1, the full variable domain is KAGVTQTPRYLIKTRGQQVTLSCSPISGHRSVSWYQQTPGQGLQFLFEYFSETQRNKGNFPGRFSGRQFSNSRSEMNVSTLELGDSALYLCASSSQGKVAEAFFGQGTRLTVV.